The 30 T cell receptor beta chains given below trace back to one sample, sequenced in a study of CD8 T cells in Susac syndrome. With random hexamers, reverse transcription was performed on about 0.5 to 1 ug of RNA. A single record per CDR3 protein comes from TCRdb applying MiXCR to the immunoSEQ multiplex PCR reads. The sample records approximately 230,000 distinct CDR3 sequences, approximately 92% being singletons. Sequencing input: CD4+ T cells from PBMCs. These TCRs come from a human donor with multiple sclerosis.

The rearrangement uses TRBV20-1 and TRBJ2-4; perhaps TRBD1 as D (6 bases). Trimming took 2 bases from V and 4 from J, leaving 18 bases between them. The V gene's germline CDR1 is DFQATT and CDR2 SNEGSKA (reference sequence). The CDR3 is made up of 16 amino acids. The CDR3 region is CSARREQGINKNIQYF. The CDR3 DNA follows: TGCAGTGCTAGAAGAGAACAGGGAATCAATAAAAACATTCAGTACTTC.

The J gene is TRBJ1-4, the V gene TRBV29-1, with D possibly matching TRBD1 (5 bases). V was cut by 3 bases and J by 7 bases, with 12 bases left in between. The CDR3 extends over 13 amino acids. Germline V gives CDR1 SQVTM, CDR2 ANQGSEA. The CDR3 DNA follows: TGCAGCGTTGAGGAGGGGAATGGTGAAAAACTGTTTTTT. Its protein is CSVEEGNGEKLFF.

The V gene is TRBV20-1, the J gene TRBJ2-4; D remains unclear. V lost 6 bases and J lost 3, with 15 bases in between. Germline V lookup: CDR1 DFQATT, CDR2 SNEGSKA (reference sequence). CDR3 size: 14 residues. The CDR3 region has the DNA TGCAGTGCCCAGGCCGGACGGAGCAAAAACATTCAGTACTTC. Protein product: CSAQAGRSKNIQYF.

This clonotype was seen a single time. V usage is TRBV6-1 and J usage is TRBJ1-5; 9 bases are shared with TRBD1. The CDR3 runs to 15 residues. J gave up 6 bases and V 6 bases, and 9 bases lay outside the gene matches. The germline V gene has CDR1 MNHNS and CDR2 SASEGT. CDR3 loop: CASSTDRGFGQPQHF. As DNA, the CDR3 is TGTGCCAGCAGCACGGACAGGGGATTTGGTCAGCCCCAGCATTTT.

The rearrangement links TRBV7-9 to TRBJ1-1, with D maybe TRBD1 (5 bases). CDR3 size: 17 residues. CDR1 and CDR2 (germline): SEHNR, FQNEAQ (reference sequence). V lost 5 bases to trimming and J lost 5 bases, with 24 bases between them. The CDR3 region has the DNA TGTGCCAGCAGCCGGATTGCCGCGTGGGACCTGGGGACTGAAGCTTTCTTT. Protein product: CASSRIAAWDLGTEAFF.

This clonotype has only a few counts. The chain couples TRBV12-3 or TRBV12-4 to TRBJ2-5; D unresolved. The CDR3 is 13 amino acids. Trimming took 4 bases from V and 2 from J, leaving 8 bases between them. For the CDR3, the DNA is TGTGCCAGCAGTTCCGGCGGACAAGAGACCCAGTACTTC. Protein: CASSSGGQETQYF.

CDR3 sequence: CSATSGTGAYEQYF. The DNA of the CDR3 is TGCAGTGCTACCTCCGGGACAGGAGCTTACGAGCAGTACTTC. This sequence joins TRBV20-1 and TRBJ2-7; TRBD1 agrees at 8 bases. Germline assignment: CDR1 DFQATT and CDR2 SNEGSKA (reference sequence). The CDR3 covers 14 residues. The V segment lost 4 bases and the J segment 4 bases; nucleotides outside the gene matches: 9.

Only a few counts were recorded for this clonotype. The V and J genes are TRBV7-8 and TRBJ1-3, with D uncertain. Trimming took 5 bases from V and 7 from J, leaving 18 bases between them. Germline CDR1 is SGHVS and CDR2 is FQNEAQ. The CDR3 has 15 amino acids. CDR3 in DNA: TGTGCCAGCAGCCCTCGGACGGCGGTAGCTAACACCATATATTTT. It translates to CASSPRTAVANTIYF. The whole variable domain, remainder taken from reference TRBV7-8 and TRBJ1-3, is GAGVSQSPRYKVAKRGQDVALRCDPISGHVSLFWYQQALGQGPEFLTYFQNEAQLDKSGLPSDRFFAERPEGSVSTLKIQRTQQEDSAVYLCASSPRTAVANTIYFGEGSWLTVV.

The gene calls are TRBV9 and TRBJ1-6; D uncertain. The V end was cut by 3 bases, the J end by 0 bases, with 7 bases between. This CDR3 region has 15 residues. The germline CDR1 and CDR2 sequences are SGDLS and YYNGEE. CDR3 in DNA: TGTGCCAGCAGCGCGCAGGACTCCTATAATTCACCCCTCCACTTT. Its translation is CASSAQDSYNSPLHF.

This clonotype has only one observation. The chain combines TRBV5-1 with TRBJ1-1; 7 bases align to TRBD1. This CDR3 contains 14 residues. CDR1 SGHRS and CDR2 YFSETQ come from the germline V gene. V lost 7 bases, J lost 3 bases, and 9 bases stayed unmatched. CDR3 residues: CASATPGQHTEAFF. CDR3 in DNA: TGCGCCAGCGCAACACCGGGACAGCACACTGAAGCTTTCTTT.

This chain uses TRBV20-1 with TRBJ2-3, with a possible D match to TRBD1 (6 bases). Germline CDR1 reads DFQATT; CDR2 reads SNEGSKA (reference sequence). CDR3 length: 15 residues. V lost 5 bases to trimming and J lost 0 bases, with 15 bases between them. The chain's CDR3 is CSAYTGSTSTDTQYF. The CDR3 DNA reads TGCAGTGCTTACACAGGGAGTACCAGCACAGATACGCAGTATTTT.

CDR3 residues: CASSFVDRVQETQYF. The DNA for the CDR3 is TGCGCCAGCAGCTTCGTGGACAGGGTCCAAGAGACCCAGTACTTC. The chain couples TRBV5-1 to TRBJ2-5; 8 bases align to TRBD1. This CDR3 has 15 residues. Looked up from germline, CDR1 is SGHRS and CDR2 is YFSETQ. J gave up 1 base and V 2 bases, and 4 bases lay outside the gene matches.

The chain combines TRBV9 with TRBJ1-1; tentatively, D is TRBD1 (5 bases). Germline values: CDR1 SGDLS, CDR2 YYNGEE. Trimming stripped 4 bases from V and 5 bases from J, with 21 bases between. The CDR3 consists of 16 residues. The CDR3 DNA reads as TGTGCCAGCAGCCCCGAATGGCGGGGACGGTATACTGAAGCTTTCTTT. This gives the protein CASSPEWRGRYTEAFF.

The rearrangement links TRBV29-1 to TRBJ2-2, with D tentatively TRBD1 (6 bases). Trimming left V 7 bases short and J 2 bases short, with 14 bases between. This CDR3 region has 14 residues. Per germline, CDR1 SQVTM and CDR2 ANQGSEA. The CDR3, as DNA: TGCAGCGCCGACACAGGGTTCAACACCGGGGAGCTGTTTTTT. Protein: CSADTGFNTGELFF.

The genes are TRBV4-1 and TRBJ1-6; D perhaps matches TRBD1 (6 bases). Germline V CDR1 and CDR2: MGHRA, YSYEKL. The CDR3 totals 16 residues. The ends were cut back, 1 base at V and 9 bases at J, with 16 bases in the middle. The CDR3 here is CASSQGGPGLGSPLHF. CDR3 DNA sequence: TGCGCCAGCAGCCAAGGGGGGCCAGGACTCGGTTCACCCCTCCACTTT.

The genes are TRBV20-1 and TRBJ2-1; D is possibly TRBD1 or TRBD2 (5 bases each). This CDR3 is built from 15 residues. Germline CDR1 is DFQATT and CDR2 is SNEGSKA (reference sequence). Trimming stripped 3 bases from V and 1 base from J, with 13 bases between. Written as DNA, the CDR3 is TGCAGTGCTAGCTCCGGGACGGCATCCTACAATGAGCAGTTCTTC. Its translation is CSASSGTASYNEQFF.

V usage is TRBV6-6 and J usage is TRBJ2-5; D is perhaps TRBD1 (6 bases). Germline V lookup: CDR1 MNHNY, CDR2 SVGAGI (reference sequence). V was shortened by 8 bases and J by 4 bases, with 23 bases between the two germline ends. The length of the CDR3 is 16 residues. CDR3 sequence: CASLPGQHSTPETQYF. CDR3 coding DNA: TGTGCCAGCCTACCGGGACAACACTCGACCCCAGAGACCCAGTACTTC.

This rearrangement joins TRBV12-3 or TRBV12-4 to TRBJ1-5, with D perhaps TRBD1 (6 bases). Trimming removed 1 base from V and 4 bases from J, with 11 bases in between. The CDR3 extends over 15 amino acids. The CDR3, as DNA: TGTGCCAGCAGTTTAGACGGACAGCAAAATCAGCCCCAGCATTTT. This encodes CASSLDGQQNQPQHF.

The J gene is TRBJ2-5, the V gene TRBV27, with 8 bases aligning to TRBD2. The V and J ends lost 2 bases and 5 bases, in that order; junction bases with no gene match: 13. CDR3 length equals 17 residues. Germline CDR1 and CDR2: MNHEY and SMNVEV (reference sequence). This CDR3 is CASSLEGAGTSEETQYF. As DNA, the CDR3 is TGTGCCAGCAGTTTAGAGGGAGCCGGGACTAGTGAGGAGACCCAGTACTTC.

J is TRBJ2-5 and V is TRBV4-1; TRBD1 aligns across 7 bases. J lost 0 bases, V lost 1 base, and 2 bases had no gene match. Germline CDR1 and CDR2: MGHRA and YSYEKL. The CDR3 covers 15 residues. The CDR3 loop is CASSQADRYQETQYF. CDR3 nucleotides: TGCGCCAGCAGCCAAGCGGACAGGTACCAAGAGACCCAGTACTTC.

The chain is built from TRBV29-1 and TRBJ1-2; D is unclear. Trimming removed 1 base from V and 2 bases from J, with 11 bases in between. The CDR3 contains 14 residues. Germline loops: CDR1 SQVTM, CDR2 ANQGSEA. The CDR3 bases are TGCAGCGTTGAAGCCTCAACGTCCAACTATGGCTACACCTTC. It is translated as CSVEASTSNYGYTF.

The gene calls are TRBV19 and TRBJ1-6; D unresolved. In germline, CDR1 is LNHDA, CDR2 SQIVND (reference sequence). Trimming pared 5 bases from V and 8 bases from J, leaving 7 bases between. The CDR3 has 12 amino acids. This CDR3 reads CASSGSYSPLHF. The CDR3 DNA follows: TGTGCCAGTAGTGGAAGCTATTCACCCCTCCACTTT.

The rearrangement uses TRBV5-1 and TRBJ2-3; D gene unclear. Trimming stripped 2 bases from V and 1 base from J, with 11 bases between. The CDR3 is made up of 15 amino acids. Germline-derived CDR1 and CDR2 are SGHRS and YFSETQ. The CDR3 sequence is CASSFLAGRTDTQYF. The CDR3 nucleotides read TGCGCCAGCAGCTTCTTGGCTGGCCGCACAGATACGCAGTATTTT. The full variable domain, completed using reference TRBV5-1 and TRBJ2-3, is KAGVTQTPRYLIKTRGQQVTLSCSPISGHRSVSWYQQTPGQGLQFLFEYFSETQRNKGNFPGRFSGRQFSNSRSEMNVSTLELGDSALYLCASSFLAGRTDTQYFGPGTRLTVL.

The gene calls are TRBV27 and TRBJ2-5; 13 bases are shared with TRBD2. The ends lost 2 bases at V and 0 bases at J; junction bases unmatched: 6. The germline CDR1 and CDR2 sequences are MNHEY and SMNVEV (reference sequence). This CDR3 region has 18 residues. CDR3 nucleotides: TGTGCCAGCAGTTTAACTAGCGGGAGGGCCCCGTACCAAGAGACCCAGTACTTC. It is translated as CASSLTSGRAPYQETQYF.

The gene calls are TRBV7-2 and TRBJ2-2; weak D call: TRBD2 (7 bases). There are 15 residues in the CDR3. The V gene's germline CDR1 is SGHTA and CDR2 FQGNSA. V lost 4 bases and J 8 bases, leaving 17 bases between the germline ends. CDR3 DNA: TGTGCCAGCAGCTCTCCTGCGGGGGCCGGGGGGGAGCTGTTTTTT. Protein sequence: CASSSPAGAGGELFF.

The V and J genes are TRBV27 and TRBJ2-5; D might be TRBD1 or TRBD2, each matching 5 bases. The V end was cut by 5 bases, the J end by 1 base, with 14 bases between. CDR3 size: 15 residues. Germline values: CDR1 MNHEY, CDR2 SMNVEV (reference sequence). The CDR3 reads CASSRGGPIQETQYF. For the CDR3, the DNA is TGTGCCAGCAGTCGGGGCGGCCCGATCCAAGAGACCCAGTACTTC.

The chain recombines TRBV7-9 with TRBJ1-6; D gene unclear. CDR3 size: 15 residues. Deletions cut 5 bases from V and 10 bases from J, with 18 bases between. Germline-derived CDR1 and CDR2 are SEHNR and FQNEAQ (reference sequence). The CDR3 is CASSPTLLPGSPLHF. The CDR3, as DNA: TGTGCCAGCAGCCCAACTCTCCTTCCGGGGTCACCCCTCCACTTT.

CDR3 protein: CASSSHGGPEETQYF. DNA for the CDR3: TGTGCCAGCAGTTCCCACGGGGGCCCAGAAGAGACCCAGTACTTC. This sequence joins TRBV28 and TRBJ2-5; D is possibly TRBD1 or TRBD2 (6 bases each). CDR3 length: 15 amino acids. Germline-derived CDR1 and CDR2 are MDHEN and SYDVKM. Trimming took 4 bases from V and 3 from J, leaving 15 bases between them.

The rearrangement uses TRBV20-1 and TRBJ2-5; possibly TRBD1 for D (6 bases). The germline V gene encodes CDR1 DFQATT and CDR2 SNEGSKA (reference sequence). The CDR3 loop spans 14 amino acids. V shed 6 bases and J shed 7 bases, with 21 bases lying between them. The CDR3 loop reads CSAPRGTGPGTQYF. The CDR3 DNA is TGCAGTGCCCCCCGGGGAACAGGGCCGGGGACCCAGTACTTC.

The rearrangement uses TRBV21-1 and TRBJ2-7. TRBV21-1 is given as a pseudogene. CDR3 length: 14 residues. CDR3 loop: CASSKDNSPYEQYV. Written as DNA, the CDR3 is TGTGCCAGCAGCAAAGATAACTCGCCCTACGAGCAGTACGTC.